Presented here are 17 T cell receptor beta chains from one specimen sequenced in a study of blood T cell repertoires in COVID-19. Produced via immunoSEQ multiplex PCR; TCRdb's table is partial and in-frame only. The sample has around 140,000 clones, approximately 78% seen once. The specimen sequenced was PBMCs or T cells enriched from blood (not recorded which). These receptors all stem from a woman aged 50 to 60 who had recovered from COVID-19.

This sequence joins TRBV6-5 and TRBJ2-5, with TRBD1 identical over 7 bases. Germline V gene sequence: CDR1 MNHEY, CDR2 SVGAGI. The CDR3 runs 13 residues. With 6 bases clipped from V and 1 base from J, the junction kept 2 bases outside the gene matches. This CDR3 is CASRYRGQETQYF. CDR3 DNA sequence: TGTGCCAGCAGGTACAGGGGCCAAGAGACCCAGTACTTC.

The rearrangement joins TRBV5-6 to TRBJ1-1, with D unresolved. Trimming pared 1 base from V and 10 bases from J, leaving 14 bases between. Germline-derived CDR1 and CDR2 are SGHDT and YYEEEE. This CDR3 comprises 13 residues. CDR3 region: CASSLPGNTGAFF. As DNA, the CDR3 is TGTGCCAGCAGCTTGCCCGGGAATACGGGAGCTTTCTTT.

In its sample, this clone was seen many times. The chain links TRBV27 to TRBJ1-3; perhaps TRBD1 as D (5 bases). With 5 bases removed from V and 2 bases from J, the gap between germline ends came to 22 bases. The germline V gene has CDR1 MNHEY and CDR2 SMNVEV (reference sequence). The CDR3 runs to 18 residues. Written as DNA, the CDR3 is TGTGCCAGCAGTCTAATACCCCCCGACAGTCTAACTGGAAACACCATATATTTT. Protein: CASSLIPPDSLTGNTIYF.

This clone was seen a few times. This chain links TRBV2 with TRBJ2-2; D is uncertain. The V and J ends lost 8 bases and 4 bases respectively, with 8 bases between them. CDR1 is SNHLY, CDR2 FYNNEI, per germline. The CDR3 is 12 amino acids. The DNA for the CDR3 is TGTGCCAGCTTTCTAGGCACCGGGGAGCTGTTTTTT. Protein: CASFLGTGELFF.

The V call is TRBV5-4, the J call TRBJ2-7; TRBD1 matches 7 bases. Trimming removed 3 bases from V and 0 bases from J; junction bases left unmatched: 9. Germline assignment: CDR1 SGHNT and CDR2 YYREEE (reference sequence). The CDR3 has 16 residues. The CDR3 nucleotides are TGTGCCAGCAGCTCTCTAGGGGGCCGGAGCTCCTACGAGCAGTACTTC. Translated: CASSSLGGRSSYEQYF. Together with reference TRBV5-4 and TRBJ2-7, the CDR3 gives the full variable domain: ETGVTQSPTHLIKTRGQQVTLRCSSQSGHNTVSWYQQALGQGPQFIFQYYREEENGRGNFPPRFSGLQFPNYSSELNVNALELDDSALYLCASSSLGGRSSYEQYFGPGTRLTVT.

The chain uses TRBV12-3 or TRBV12-4 and TRBJ2-5; possibly TRBD2 for D (6 bases). Trimming stripped 5 bases from V and 5 bases from J, with 9 bases between. This CDR3 comprises 12 residues. DNA for the CDR3: TGTGCCAGCAGTGAGGGACTGGAGACCCAGTACTTC. It translates to CASSEGLETQYF.

This chain links TRBV11-2 with TRBJ1-2; D is undetermined. Germline-derived CDR1 and CDR2 are SGHAT and FQNNGV. The CDR3 length is 13 residues. V lost 1 base, J lost 8 bases, and 11 bases lay in between. The CDR3 region is CASSLVYRDGYTF. As DNA, the CDR3 is TGTGCCAGCAGCTTAGTTTACAGAGACGGCTACACCTTC.

V is TRBV7-2 and J is TRBJ1-4; 9 nucleotides agree with TRBD1. CDR3 length: 14 amino acids. CDR1 SGHTA and CDR2 FQGNSA come from the germline V gene. J gave up 8 bases and V 2 bases, and 3 bases lay outside the gene matches. The CDR3 bases are TGTGCCAGCAGCTTATCCGGGACAGGGGAAAAACTGTTTTTT. Translated, it gives CASSLSGTGEKLFF.

The V gene is TRBV2, the J gene TRBJ2-2; TRBD2 is a possible D gene (5 bases). This CDR3 is 16 amino acids long. Trimming left V 4 bases short and J 2 bases short, with 14 bases between. Germline values: CDR1 SNHLY, CDR2 FYNNEI. CDR3 in DNA: TGTGCCAGCAGTGTTGAGGGCGTCTCCAACACCGGGGAGCTGTTTTTT. It is translated as CASSVEGVSNTGELFF.

The V gene is TRBV3-1 (or the pseudogene TRBV3-2), the J gene TRBJ1-2, with D possibly TRBD1 on 6 matching bases. Germline assignment: CDR1 LGHDT and CDR2 YNNKEL (reference sequence). The CDR3 length is 16 residues. V gave up 4 bases and J gave up 1 base, with 16 bases separating them. CDR3 DNA: TGTGCCAGCAGCCGGGGCCGAGGGACATATAACTATGGCTACACCTTC. This encodes CASSRGRGTYNYGYTF.

The chain uses TRBV4-2 and TRBJ2-1, with 8 bases aligning to TRBD2. The germline gives CDR1 LGHNA, CDR2 YNFKEQ. This CDR3 has 16 amino acids. The ends lost 2 bases at V and 9 bases at J; junction bases unmatched: 12. CDR3 sequence (DNA): TGTGCCAGCAGCCAATACACACGGGGGGGAGATTCTGAGCAGTTCTTC. It is translated as CASSQYTRGGDSEQFF.

The chain employs TRBV6-6 and TRBJ1-2; 8 bases map to TRBD1. The trim removed 5 bases at V and 8 bases at J, leaving 7 bases unmatched. The CDR3 has 13 residues. Germline CDR1 and CDR2: MNHNY and SVGAGI (reference sequence). The CDR3 bases are TGTGCCAGCAGTCGTGGACAGGGTGGAGGCTACACCTTC. Residues: CASSRGQGGGYTF.

The gene calls are TRBV6-1 and TRBJ1-3; no reliable D call. V was pared by 2 bases and J by 2 bases, with 13 bases between. CDR3 length: 16 residues. Germline V gene data show CDR1 as MNHNS and CDR2 as SASEGT. Here the CDR3 reads CASSERTGSPGNTIYF. CDR3 sequence (DNA): TGTGCCAGCAGTGAAAGGACCGGGAGCCCTGGAAACACCATATATTTT.

The CDR3 DNA reads TGTGCCAGTTTAACCGGGACAGGGGAAGGAAATGAGCAGTTCTTC. Translating it yields CASLTGTGEGNEQFF. The chain has TRBV19 and TRBJ2-1; TRBD1 matches 10 bases. The V gene end was trimmed by 8 bases and the J gene end by 7 bases; junction bases not matched to a gene: 11. The CDR3 is 15 residues long. Germline CDR1 reads LNHDA; CDR2 reads SQIVND (reference sequence). The full variable domain, completed using reference TRBV19 and TRBJ2-1, is DGGITQSPKYLFRKEGQNVTLSCEQNLNHDAMYWYRQDPGQGLRLIYYSQIVNDFQKGDIAEGYSVSREKKESFPLTVTSAQKNPTAFYLCASLTGTGEGNEQFFGPGTRLTVL.

This clone was counted between two and nine times. CDR3 bases: TGTGCCAGTAGTATCTTCGTCAGGACTCGCAATCAGCCCCAGCATTTT. This sequence encodes CASSIFVRTRNQPQHF. The V gene is TRBV19, the J gene TRBJ1-5; D gene uncertain. Germline CDR1 LNHDA, CDR2 SQIVND (reference sequence). This CDR3 is 16 amino acids long. V dropped 3 bases and J dropped 2 bases, with 14 bases sitting between them.

This clone was counted a few times. The rearrangement joins TRBV6-2 or TRBV6-3 to TRBJ2-1; unclear D gene. Germline V CDR1 and CDR2: MNHEY, SVGEGT. The CDR3 loop spans 13 amino acids. V lost 2 bases to trimming and J lost 9 bases, with 11 bases between them. The CDR3 DNA follows: TGTGCCAGCAGTTACGGATTCGAGGTTGAGCAGTTCTTC. Amino acid sequence: CASSYGFEVEQFF.

V gene TRBV6-2 or TRBV6-3 combines with J gene TRBJ1-2; 7 nucleotides align to TRBD1. J lost 5 bases, V lost 6 bases, and 3 bases had no gene match. CDR1 is MNHEY and CDR2 is SVGEGT in the germline V gene. The CDR3 length is 12 residues. CDR3 protein: CASSLQGYGYTF. The CDR3 DNA follows: TGTGCCAGCAGCCTACAGGGGTATGGCTACACCTTC.